Listed here are 26 T cell receptor beta chains from one sample, sequenced in a study of beta chain features in type 1 diabetes. Study results and caveats: Moderate but significant shortening of TCRB CDR3s was recorded in all four CD4+ subsets from Type 1 diabetes patients.

For these receptors, no antigen is known. Of the isolated RNA, all was reverse transcribed, and so the sequenced material was expressed TCRB transcripts. Sequenced by immunoSEQ multiplex PCR; TCRdb stores in-frame clones only, minus some. The sample has approximately 260,000 clones, less than 30% seen once. The source material was naive CD4+ T cells from blood. Receptor source: a woman between 25 and 40 years old with type 1 diabetes.

This clone came up a few times. The gene calls are TRBV5-1 and TRBJ2-4; perhaps TRBD1 as D (5 bases). Trimming removed 1 base from V and 5 bases from J, with 10 bases in between. The germline CDR1 and CDR2 sequences are SGHRS and YFSETQ. The CDR3 runs to 14 residues. DNA of the CDR3: TGCGCCAGCAGCTTGTTAGCCAGGGAAAACATTCAGTACTTC. Residues: CASSLLARENIQYF.

This chain links TRBV10-1 with TRBJ1-5, with no clear D. Germline V lookup: CDR1 WNHNN, CDR2 SYGVQD (reference sequence). Trimming took 4 bases from V and 11 from J, leaving 15 bases between them. The CDR3 extends over 13 amino acids. The CDR3 region is CASSGSVEGTQHF. The CDR3 region has the DNA TGCGCCAGCAGTGGGTCCGTGGAGGGCACCCAGCATTTT.

The rearrangement joins TRBV10-3 to TRBJ2-6; D might be TRBD1 (5 bases). Trimming stripped 0 bases from V and 0 bases from J, with 12 bases between. The CDR3 has 18 amino acids. Germline V gene sequence: CDR1 ENHRY, CDR2 SYGVKD. The CDR3 protein is CAISESIGHLSGANVLTF. In DNA form, the CDR3 reads TGTGCCATCAGTGAGTCAATAGGACACCTCTCTGGGGCCAACGTCCTGACTTTC.

The chain employs TRBV5-4 and TRBJ2-1; 10 nucleotides line up with TRBD2. Germline V gene data show CDR1 as SGHNT and CDR2 as YYREEE (reference sequence). The CDR3 spans 16 residues. Trimming took 4 bases from V and 8 from J; bases not matched to a gene: 12. DNA for the CDR3: TGTGCCAGCAGCCAAAAGACTAGCGGGCCACGGGATGAGCAGTTCTTC. It encodes CASSQKTSGPRDEQFF.

This clone was counted between two and nine times. The chain carries TRBV5-1 and TRBJ2-7; D may be TRBD2 (5 bases). V lost 2 bases to trimming and J lost 6 bases, with 15 bases between them. Looked up from germline, CDR1 is SGHRS and CDR2 is YFSETQ. CDR3 length: 14 residues. The chain's CDR3 is CASSFWTGNREQYF. CDR3 nucleotides: TGCGCCAGCAGCTTTTGGACGGGGAATCGCGAGCAGTACTTC.

The V call is TRBV11-2, the J call TRBJ1-1; 8 bases align to TRBD1. V gave up 3 bases and J gave up 5 bases; unmatched junction bases: 5. Germline V lookup: CDR1 SGHAT, CDR2 FQNNGV. The CDR3 length is 14 residues. In DNA, the CDR3 is TGTGCCAGCAGCTTCTCAGGGGGCCATACTGAAGCTTTCTTT. Translated: CASSFSGGHTEAFF.

Only a few counts were recorded for this clone. This chain connects TRBV2 to TRBJ2-2; 10 bases fit TRBD2. Germline-derived CDR1 and CDR2 are SNHLY and FYNNEI. J lost 5 bases, V lost 6 bases, and 9 bases had no gene match. The CDR3 covers 16 residues. The CDR3 here is CASRQTSGTSTGELFF. The CDR3 region has the DNA TGTGCCAGCAGGCAAACTAGCGGGACTTCTACCGGGGAGCTGTTTTTT.

This clone was detected a few times. The chain has TRBV30 and TRBJ2-1; 7 bases are shared with TRBD2. Germline V gene sequence: CDR1 GTSNPN, CDR2 SVGIG (reference sequence). V trimming: 3 bases; J trimming: 9 bases; junction bases outside the gene matches: 14. CDR3 length: 15 amino acids. CDR3 loop: CAWSPLAGAWGEQFF. CDR3 bases: TGTGCCTGGAGCCCGCTTGCGGGAGCGTGGGGTGAGCAGTTCTTC.

J is TRBJ1-3 and V is TRBV5-4; 11 bases match TRBD1. CDR3 length: 20 amino acids. In germline, CDR1 is SGHNT, CDR2 YYREEE (reference sequence). J lost 0 bases, V lost 4 bases, and 15 bases had no gene match. In DNA form, the CDR3 reads TGTGCCAGCAGCACGGCCTTGGGACAGGGGGAAAGTATCTCTGGAAACACCATATATTTT. This codes for CASSTALGQGESISGNTIYF. Full variable domain (rest looked up from reference TRBV5-4 and TRBJ1-3): ETGVTQSPTHLIKTRGQQVTLRCSSQSGHNTVSWYQQALGQGPQFIFQYYREEENGRGNFPPRFSGLQFPNYSSELNVNALELDDSALYLCASSTALGQGESISGNTIYFGEGSWLTVV.

CDR3 nucleotide sequence: TGTGCCTGGAGTCTGGCCCCCGGGGGAAACACTGAAGCTTTCTTT. It specifies CAWSLAPGGNTEAFF. The chain has TRBV30 and TRBJ1-1, with TRBD1 as a possible D gene (5 bases). Germline values: CDR1 GTSNPN, CDR2 SVGIG (reference sequence). The CDR3 is 15 residues long. Trimming pared 2 bases from V and 2 bases from J, leaving 15 bases between.

This chain joins TRBV5-1 and TRBJ1-5; TRBD1 matches at 7 bases. The CDR3 spans 14 residues. Germline assignment: CDR1 SGHRS and CDR2 YFSETQ. J lost 4 bases, V lost 4 bases, and 5 bases had no gene match. The CDR3 sequence: CASSPQGVNQPQHF. The CDR3 DNA reads TGCGCCAGCAGCCCCCAGGGGGTAAATCAGCCCCAGCATTTT.

This chain joins TRBV4-1 and TRBJ1-2; D gene unclear. This CDR3 contains 15 residues. V shed 0 bases and J shed 7 bases, with 15 bases lying between them. Germline CDR1 reads MGHRA; CDR2 reads YSYEKL. CDR3 protein: CASSQDGRGFAGYTF. The CDR3 bases are TGCGCCAGCAGCCAAGATGGTCGGGGATTTGCTGGCTACACCTTC.

This clone was counted between two and nine times. The chain joins TRBV25-1 to TRBJ2-6; weak D call: TRBD2 (5 bases). The germline CDR1 and CDR2 sequences are MGHDK and SYGVNS. The CDR3 runs 15 residues. With 4 bases removed from V and 4 bases from J, the gap between germline ends came to 11 bases. In DNA, the CDR3 is TGTGCCAGCAGTGTGAGGGTCGCCGGGGCCAACGTCCTGACTTTC. Its protein product is CASSVRVAGANVLTF.

This clone was observed a handful of times. The chain couples TRBV10-3 to TRBJ2-7; 7 bases line up with TRBD2. Looked up from germline, CDR1 is ENHRY and CDR2 is SYGVKD. The CDR3 has 14 residues. V lost 3 bases, J lost 6 bases, and 8 bases stayed unmatched. This CDR3 is CAISDRQGGSEQYF. CDR3 nucleotide sequence: TGTGCCATCAGTGACAGGCAGGGAGGGAGCGAGCAGTACTTC.

This clone showed up just a few times. This chain joins TRBV7-9 and TRBJ2-1; TRBD2 aligns across 13 bases. Germline V gene data show CDR1 as SEHNR and CDR2 as FQNEAQ (reference sequence). This CDR3 region has 16 residues. V trimming: 5 bases; J trimming: 8 bases; junction bases outside the gene matches: 9. CDR3 DNA sequence: TGTGCCAGCAGCCCCACTAGCGGGAGGGCACGGGATGAGCAGTTCTTC. This gives the protein CASSPTSGRARDEQFF.

This clone has more than one count but fewer than ten. This CDR3 is also generated by other DNA sequences in the sample. J is TRBJ1-5 and V is TRBV28, with TRBD1 matching 9 bases. Germline CDR1 reads MDHEN; CDR2 reads SYDVKM. J lost 6 bases, V lost 3 bases, and 3 bases had no gene match. The CDR3 is 14 amino acids. The CDR3 DNA follows: TGTGCCAGCAGTTTGGGACAGGGTGGTCAGCCCCAGCATTTT. This sequence encodes CASSLGQGGQPQHF. Together with reference TRBV28 and TRBJ1-5, the CDR3 gives the full variable domain: DVKVTQSSRYLVKRTGEKVFLECVQDMDHENMFWYRQDPGLGLRLIYFSYDVKMKEKGDIPEGYSVSREKKERFSLILESASTNQTSMYLCASSLGQGGQPQHFGDGTRLSIL.

This clone was detected once. This chain links TRBV7-4 with TRBJ2-7; tentative D call: TRBD2 (6 bases). V lost 5 bases and J 7 bases, leaving 18 bases between the germline ends. This CDR3 is 14 amino acids long. In germline, CDR1 is SGHVT, CDR2 SQSDAQ. CDR3 protein: CASSRHYSGQEQYF. In nucleotides, the CDR3 is TGTGCCAGCAGCCGCCACTATAGCGGACAAGAGCAGTACTTC.

This clone was counted a few times. The rearrangement uses TRBV7-4 and TRBJ1-5; 8 nucleotides match TRBD1. V lost 3 bases to trimming and J lost 7 bases; unmatched junction nucleotides: 8. This CDR3 spans 15 amino acids. Germline V gives CDR1 SGHVT, CDR2 SQSDAQ. CDR3 sequence reads: CASSLVGQGGQPQHF. The CDR3 nucleotides read TGTGCCAGCAGCTTGGTAGGACAGGGAGGACAGCCCCAGCATTTT.

The table lists this clone with a few counts. V and J are TRBV29-1 and TRBJ2-1; a possible D gene is TRBD1 (6 bases). The CDR3 is 15 amino acids. CDR1 is SQVTM and CDR2 is ANQGSEA in the germline V gene. Deletions cut 4 bases from V and 0 bases from J, with 13 bases between. CDR3 sequence: CSVGGGQSSYNEQFF. CDR3 in DNA: TGCAGCGTTGGCGGCGGACAGAGCTCCTACAATGAGCAGTTCTTC.

This clone occurred a few times. This rearrangement joins TRBV5-4 to TRBJ2-5; TRBD1 might be the D (5 bases). CDR1 and CDR2 (germline): SGHNT, YYREEE (reference sequence). V was clipped by 0 bases and J by 4 bases, with 7 bases between them. There are 13 residues in the CDR3. The CDR3, as DNA: TGTGCCAGCAGCTTGGACAGGTTAGAGACCCAGTACTTC. Amino acids: CASSLDRLETQYF. Using reference TRBV5-4 and TRBJ2-5 for the parts outside the CDR3, the full variable domain is ETGVTQSPTHLIKTRGQQVTLRCSSQSGHNTVSWYQQALGQGPQFIFQYYREEENGRGNFPPRFSGLQFPNYSSELNVNALELDDSALYLCASSLDRLETQYFGPGTRLLVL.

This clone has just a few counts. The chain carries TRBV13 and TRBJ2-2, with D perhaps matching TRBD1 (6 bases). The CDR3 consists of 14 residues. Trimming removed 2 bases from V and 4 bases from J, with 8 bases in between. Germline CDR1 PRHDT, CDR2 FYEKMQ (reference sequence). The CDR3 region is CASSLWGPTGELFF. CDR3 DNA: TGTGCCAGCAGCTTATGGGGGCCCACCGGGGAGCTGTTTTTT.

This clone was counted only a few times. The genes are TRBV29-1 and TRBJ2-5; the match to TRBD2 covers 7 bases. The CDR3 is 15 residues long. Trimming took 2 bases from V and 9 from J; bases not matched to a gene: 15. CDR1 is SQVTM and CDR2 is ANQGSEA in the germline V gene. CDR3: CSVEPAGLGQESQYF. The CDR3 DNA is TGCAGCGTTGAACCAGCGGGACTGGGGCAAGAATCCCAGTACTTC.

This chain connects TRBV5-1 to TRBJ2-1; 8 bases map to TRBD2. Germline trimming cut 3 bases from V and 13 bases from J; bases unmatched to any gene: 9. CDR3 length: 13 residues. CDR1 SGHRS and CDR2 YFSETQ come from the germline V gene. The CDR3 nucleotides are TGCGCCAGCAGCTCGAACTTAGCGGGATATCAGTTCTTC. Amino acid sequence: CASSSNLAGYQFF.

The sample holds one count of this clone. This chain connects TRBV30 to TRBJ2-7, with 11 bases aligning to TRBD1. Germline V gives CDR1 GTSNPN, CDR2 SVGIG (reference sequence). The CDR3 is 16 residues long. J was trimmed by 6 bases and V by 1 base; bases with no gene match: 11. The CDR3 spells CAWSARDRGLGSEQYF. The CDR3 nucleotides are TGTGCCTGGAGTGCCCGGGACAGGGGGTTGGGTAGCGAGCAGTACTTC.

This chain connects TRBV19 to TRBJ2-1; D is unresolved. Trimming stripped 6 bases from V and 5 bases from J, with 8 bases between. The CDR3 runs 12 residues. Germline loops: CDR1 LNHDA, CDR2 SQIVND (reference sequence). In nucleotides, the CDR3 is TGTGCCAGTAGCTTGAGGCACAATGAGCAGTTCTTC. It codes for CASSLRHNEQFF.

The chain combines TRBV30 with TRBJ1-4; tentative D call: TRBD1 (6 bases). Trimming cost V 2 bases and J 7 bases, with 14 bases left between them. Germline V lookup: CDR1 GTSNPN, CDR2 SVGIG (reference sequence). This CDR3 is 14 amino acids long. The DNA of the CDR3 is TGTGCCTGGAGTATAGGACAGATGGGTGAAAAACTGTTTTTT. Residues: CAWSIGQMGEKLFF.